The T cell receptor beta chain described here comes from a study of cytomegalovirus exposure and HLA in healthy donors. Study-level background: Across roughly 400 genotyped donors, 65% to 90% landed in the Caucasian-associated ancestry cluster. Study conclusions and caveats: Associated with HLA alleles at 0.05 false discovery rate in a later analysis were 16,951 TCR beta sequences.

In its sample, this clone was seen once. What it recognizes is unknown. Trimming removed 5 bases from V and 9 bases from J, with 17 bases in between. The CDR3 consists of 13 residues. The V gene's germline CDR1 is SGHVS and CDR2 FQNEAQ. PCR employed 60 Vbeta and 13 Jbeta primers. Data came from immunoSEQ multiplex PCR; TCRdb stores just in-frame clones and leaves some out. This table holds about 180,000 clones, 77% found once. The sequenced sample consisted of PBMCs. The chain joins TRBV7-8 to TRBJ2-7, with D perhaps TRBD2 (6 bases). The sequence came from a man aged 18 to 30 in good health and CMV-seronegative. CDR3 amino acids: CASSQGLSEGQYF. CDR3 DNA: TGTGCCAGCAGCCAGGGACTCAGCGAGGGGCAGTACTTC.